The rows below give T cell receptor beta chains drawn from one sample of a study of identical twins. MiXCR, applied by TCRdb to the 5' RACE reads, yields one record per CDR3 protein. The repertoire holds about 700,000 distinct CDR3 sequences, with 8.6% as singletons. These data also featured in a second study, about yellow fever vaccine responses in identical twins.

Material: PBMCs. The receptors were sampled from a woman aged 18-35 years in good health. The CDR3 runs from the conserved cysteine through the conserved F or W. The D gene is left open where the match is weak. For some rows the clone size is stated as once, few or many, or as a class when expanded; others skip it.

>TRBJ1-2|NA|TRBV27|NA
CASSLAGGSSNYGYTF
TGTGCCAGCAGTTTAGCGGGGGGCAGTTCTAACTATGGCTACACCTTC
>TRBJ2-2|NA|TRBV5-1|NA
CASRQDPNTGELFF
TGCGCCAGCAGACAGGACCCGAACACCGGGGAGCTGTTTTTT
>TRBJ2-7|NA|TRBV5-5|few
CASSLSGFSYEQYF
TGTGCCAGCAGCTTATCAGGATTCTCCTACGAGCAGTACTTC
>TRBJ1-4|NA|TRBV27|NA
CASSPRAGNEKLFF
TGTGCCAGCAGTCCCCGGGCCGGTAATGAAAAACTGTTTTTT
>TRBJ2-4|NA|TRBV28|many
CASSSPGPPDFRYF
TGTGCCAGCAGTTCGCCGGGACCCCCTGATTTTCGGTACTTC
>TRBJ2-3|NA|TRBV29-1|few
CSVVGKDTQYF
TGCAGCGTTGTGGGGAAAGATACGCAGTATTTT
>TRBJ2-3|NA|TRBV7-2|NA
CASSLQGGSTDTQYF
TGTGCCAGCAGCTTACAGGGCGGGAGCACAGATACGCAGTATTTT
>TRBJ2-5|TRBD1|TRBV27|many
CASRLTGGKKTQYF
TGTGCCAGCAGACTGACAGGGGGGAAGAAGACCCAGTACTTC
>TRBJ1-2|NA|TRBV12-3/TRBV12-4|few
CASSLLAHYGYTF
TGTGCCAGCAGCTTACTTGCCCACTATGGCTACACCTTC
>TRBJ2-3|NA|TRBV13|few
CASSLERGTRTDTQYF
TGTGCCAGCAGCTTAGAACGGGGGACCCGCACAGATACGCAGTATTTT
>TRBJ2-1|NA|TRBV7-8|many
CASSPPINEQFF
TGTGCCAGCAGCCCCCCGATAAATGAGCAGTTCTTC
>TRBJ2-7|NA|TRBV28|many
CASSLVEGTKEQYF
TGTGCCAGCAGTTTGGTGGAGGGGACGAAGGAGCAGTACTTC
>TRBJ2-3|NA|TRBV6-2/TRBV6-3|few
CASSYFPSGTHVDTQYF
TGTGCCAGCAGTTACTTTCCGAGCGGTACTCACGTGGATACGCAGTATTTT
>TRBJ2-7|TRBD2|TRBV14|few
CASSQVEGLSGYFYEQYF
TGTGCCAGCAGCCAAGTGGAGGGGCTTAGCGGGTATTTCTACGAGCAGTACTTC
>TRBJ2-4|NA|TRBV24-1|NA
CATSGSRAVDIQYF
TGTGCCACCAGTGGGTCGCGCGCAGTGGACATTCAGTACTTC
>TRBJ2-2|TRBD2|TRBV4-2|many
CASSQDGSGSKTGELFF
TGTGCCAGCAGCCAAGACGGAAGCGGGAGTAAAACCGGGGAGCTGTTTTTT
>TRBJ2-7|NA|TRBV7-2|few
CASSRKGWGDVTYEQYF
TGTGCCAGCAGCCGTAAGGGTTGGGGGGACGTGACCTACGAGCAGTACTTC
>TRBJ1-5|NA|TRBV28|NA
CASILTGSNQPQHF
TGTGCCAGCATCCTTACAGGGAGCAATCAGCCCCAGCATTTT
>TRBJ2-1|NA|TRBV3-1|many
CASSQDEGGYNEQFF
TGTGCCAGCAGCCAAGACGAAGGTGGATACAATGAGCAGTTCTTC
>TRBJ2-7|TRBD1|TRBV3-1|few
CASSQGDRVLREQYF
TGTGCCAGCAGCCAAGGGGACAGGGTCCTTAGAGAGCAGTACTTC
>TRBJ2-5|TRBD2|TRBV5-1|few
CASGTSGGQETQYF
TGCGCCAGCGGGACTAGCGGGGGCCAAGAGACCCAGTACTTC
>TRBJ2-2|NA|TRBV4-2|NA
CASSQPEAEELFF
TGTGCCAGCAGCCAACCTGAGGCGGAGGAGCTGTTTTTT
>TRBJ2-7|NA|TRBV2|NA
CASSERPRVMSSYEQYF
TGTGCCAGCAGTGAAAGGCCCAGGGTTATGAGCTCCTACGAGCAGTACTTC